One and the same sample provided the 18 T cell receptor beta chains below, sequenced in a study of response to subunit inactivated influenza vaccine. A single record per CDR3 protein comes from TCRdb applying MiXCR to the RT-PCR reads. The sample yields about 780,000 distinct CDR3 sequences, about 18% seen once. The source material was PBMCs from blood, sampled 4 to 6 days after vaccination. Receptors originate from a man over 45 who received an inactivated influenza vaccine.

This clonotype was seen once. This chain connects TRBV27 to TRBJ1-4; TRBD1 might be the D (5 bases). The CDR3 consists of 15 residues. Germline V CDR1 and CDR2: MNHEY, SMNVEV (reference sequence). With 4 bases removed from V and 0 bases from J, the gap between germline ends came to 9 bases. In DNA, the CDR3 is TGTGCCAGCAGTTCCCGACAGACAACTAATGAAAAACTGTTTTTT. Encoded protein: CASSSRQTTNEKLFF.

The CDR3 sequence: CASSLEGHSTDTQYF. The CDR3, as DNA: TGTGCCAGCAGCTTAGAGGGACATAGCACAGATACGCAGTATTTT. The chain recombines TRBV7-9 with TRBJ2-3; weak D call: TRBD1 (6 bases). CDR3 length equals 15 residues. The germline CDR1 and CDR2 sequences are SEHNR and FQNEAQ (reference sequence). Between the trimmed V and J ends, which lost 1 base and 0 bases, there was a span of 8 bases.

The chain has TRBV29-1 and TRBJ1-1; 7 bases match TRBD1. Trimming cost V 4 bases and J 1 base; bases outside gene matches: 3. The CDR3 loop spans 13 amino acids. The germline CDR1 and CDR2 sequences are SQVTM and ANQGSEA. The CDR3: CSVADRANTEAFF. DNA of the CDR3: TGCAGCGTTGCAGACAGGGCGAACACTGAAGCTTTCTTT.

This clonotype has only a few counts. The rearrangement uses TRBV20-1 and TRBJ2-3; a possible D gene is TRBD1 (6 bases). V lost 4 bases and J 9 bases, leaving 20 bases between the germline ends. CDR3 size: 14 residues. Germline CDR1 DFQATT, CDR2 SNEGSKA (reference sequence). The CDR3 spells CSATNTGQIRTQYF. The CDR3 nucleotides read TGCAGTGCTACCAACACCGGACAGATCAGAACGCAGTATTTT.

The gene calls are TRBV10-3 and TRBJ2-1; 7 bases line up with TRBD2. CDR3 length: 14 amino acids. The ends lost 2 bases at V and 5 bases at J; junction bases unmatched: 3. Germline CDR1 is ENHRY and CDR2 is SYGVKD. CDR3 amino acids: CAISETSVDNEQFF. CDR3 DNA sequence: TGTGCCATCAGTGAGACTAGCGTAGACAATGAGCAGTTCTTC.

There are many counts of this clonotype. The rearrangement links TRBV20-1 to TRBJ2-4; D is possibly TRBD1 (5 bases). CDR3 size: 10 residues. From germline, CDR1 is DFQATT and CDR2 SNEGSKA (reference sequence). V was shortened by 3 bases and J by 8 bases, with 5 bases between the two germline ends. DNA for the CDR3: TGCAGTGCTAGCAGGGACATTCAGTACTTC. Its translation: CSASRDIQYF.

The rearrangement joins TRBV5-3 to TRBJ1-6, with D tentatively TRBD1 (5 bases). TRBV5-3 is given ORF status, its function remaining uncertain. The CDR3 is 13 amino acids. Trimming took 0 bases from V and 10 from J, leaving 8 bases between them. The CDR3 reads CARSLVGESPLHF. CDR3 DNA: TGTGCCAGAAGCTTGGTGGGGGAATCACCCCTCCACTTT.

The chain is built from TRBV6-2 or TRBV6-3 and TRBJ2-7; tentative D call: TRBD2 (5 bases). The V gene lost 6 bases and the J gene lost 5 bases, with 17 bases spanning the gap. CDR3 length: 14 amino acids. In germline, CDR1 is MNHEY, CDR2 SVGEGT. This CDR3 is CASSPSVLGDEQYF. DNA for the CDR3: TGTGCCAGCAGCCCGTCCGTACTAGGCGACGAGCAGTACTTC.

This clonotype was picked up a small number of times. The V call is TRBV20-1, the J call TRBJ1-5; no definite D call. V lost 3 bases to trimming and J lost 4 bases, with 19 bases between them. Germline-derived CDR1 and CDR2 are DFQATT and SNEGSKA (reference sequence). The length of the CDR3 is 16 residues. CDR3 sequence (DNA): TGCAGTGCTAGTTACAGCGTCCAAGGACCTAATCAGCCCCAGCATTTT. Amino acids: CSASYSVQGPNQPQHF.

This clonotype has just a few counts. V gene TRBV5-1 combines with J gene TRBJ1-1, with 7 bases lining up with TRBD1. CDR3 length: 13 residues. V gave up 5 bases and J gave up 1 base; unmatched junction bases: 2. Germline V gene sequence: CDR1 SGHRS, CDR2 YFSETQ. The CDR3 loop is CASRGQPNTEAFF. The CDR3 coding sequence is TGCGCCAGCAGGGGACAGCCGAACACTGAAGCTTTCTTT.

This clonotype has a handful of counts. CDR3 coding DNA: TGCAGTGCTAGAGCCGAGAGCCCAGATACGCAGTATTTT. It specifies CSARAESPDTQYF. This chain links TRBV20-1 with TRBJ2-3, with unresolved D. V shed 1 base and J shed 4 bases, with 9 bases lying between them. Per germline, CDR1 DFQATT and CDR2 SNEGSKA (reference sequence). The CDR3 is 13 residues long.

In this sample, this clonotype turned up a few times. The J gene is TRBJ1-2, the V gene TRBV12-3 or TRBV12-4; D might be TRBD1 (6 bases). CDR3 length: 14 amino acids. Trimming removed 5 bases from V and 6 bases from J, with 16 bases in between. The DNA for the CDR3 is TGTGCCAGCAGTGAACTTTTAAACAGGGATGGCTACACCTTC. Translated, it gives CASSELLNRDGYTF.

In its sample, this clonotype was seen a few times. The chain couples TRBV3-1 to TRBJ2-1; D gene uncertain. Germline V CDR1 and CDR2: LGHDT, YNNKEL (reference sequence). The CDR3 has 16 residues. The ends were cut back, 0 bases at V and 0 bases at J, with 9 bases in the middle. The CDR3 DNA sequence: TGTGCCAGCAGCCAAGATTGGCCTAGCTCCTACAATGAGCAGTTCTTC. As protein: CASSQDWPSSYNEQFF.

This clonotype was detected only a few times. The chain couples TRBV4-2 to TRBJ2-7; TRBD2 matches 10 bases. Trimming took 0 bases from V and 0 from J; bases not matched to a gene: 11. The CDR3 runs 19 residues. Germline CDR1 reads LGHNA; CDR2 reads YNFKEQ. The CDR3 DNA sequence: TGTGCCAGCAGCCAAGATTTTGGGGCTAGCGGGAGTGTCTCCTACGAGCAGTACTTC. As protein: CASSQDFGASGSVSYEQYF.

The J gene is TRBJ1-1, the V gene TRBV5-1; no firm D call. Germline assignment: CDR1 SGHRS and CDR2 YFSETQ. CDR3 length: 15 amino acids. The V end lost 0 bases, the J end lost 0 bases, and 9 bases lay between the germline ends. CDR3: CASSLDEGLNTEAFF. CDR3 nucleotides: TGCGCCAGCAGCTTGGACGAGGGCCTGAACACTGAAGCTTTCTTT. Variable domain in full (rest from reference TRBV5-1 and TRBJ1-1): KAGVTQTPRYLIKTRGQQVTLSCSPISGHRSVSWYQQTPGQGLQFLFEYFSETQRNKGNFPGRFSGRQFSNSRSEMNVSTLELGDSALYLCASSLDEGLNTEAFFGQGTRLTVV.

This clonotype appeared many times. The V gene is TRBV10-3, the J gene TRBJ2-7; no reliable D call. Germline V gives CDR1 ENHRY, CDR2 SYGVKD. The V end was cut by 3 bases, the J end by 7 bases, with 7 bases between. CDR3 length equals 11 residues. The CDR3 here is CAISDREEQYF. The CDR3 bases are TGTGCCATCAGTGATAGGGAAGAGCAGTACTTC.

Of note for this clonotype: A much larger clone lies a single base off, so this may be a read error. This CDR3 fails to terminate in the conserved phenylalanine or tryptophan, so it likely reflects a read error. The chain employs TRBV9 and TRBJ2-1; D is possibly TRBD2 (6 bases). There are 15 residues in the CDR3. Germline-derived CDR1 and CDR2 are SGDLS and YYNGEE. The V gene lost 2 bases and the J gene lost 0 bases, with 9 bases spanning the gap. The CDR3 loop reads CASSVSGSSYNEQFL. The CDR3 nucleotides are TGTGCCAGCAGCGTTAGCGGAAGCTCCTACAATGAGCAGTTCCTC.

The chain has TRBV12-3 or TRBV12-4 and TRBJ2-7, with 7 bases aligning to TRBD2. Losses at the gene ends were 3 bases for V and 2 bases for J; bases not matched to a gene: 7. This CDR3 is built from 15 residues. CDR3 in DNA: TGTGCCAGCAGTTTGGAGCGGGACTACCCCTACGAGCAGTACTTC. This encodes CASSLERDYPYEQYF.